The present TCR beta chain was sequenced within a study of T cell responses to AZD1222 COVID-19 vaccine. This clone was seen once. V dropped 5 bases and J dropped 8 bases, with 27 bases sitting between them. Germline CDR1 reads MNHNY; CDR2 reads SVGAGI (reference sequence). This CDR3 is built from 17 residues. The protocol was immunoSEQ multiplex PCR, while the TCRdb copy is restricted to in-frame clones and leaves out a portion. The sample lists some 61,000 clones; roughly 84% were seen once. The receptor comes from an adult in good health. Sequences were derived from peripheral blood, sampled on day 0 of AZD1222 vaccination. V and J are TRBV6-6 and TRBJ1-2; the D gene is possibly TRBD1 (5 bases). Written as DNA, the CDR3 is TGTGCCAGCAGTCCAGAAGTCAGGACGACAGACTCCCGGGGCTACACCTTC. Translation gives CASSPEVRTTDSRGYTF.